The 25 T cell receptor beta chains given below trace back to one sample, sequenced in a study of CD8+CD57+ T cells in acquired aplastic anemia. TCR beta VDJ and CDR3 profiles were obtained from a genomic DNA template. TCRdb fed the reads into MiXCR, producing one record per CDR3 protein. The sample consists of around 180,000 distinct CDR3 sequences, roughly 50% of them appearing once. It was patients with CD8+CD57+ cell expansion by flow cytometry who were chosen for sequencing. Sequencing was performed on sorted CD4+, CD8+, or CD8+CD57+ T cells (not recorded which) from PBMCs. The receptors come from a human donor with aplastic anemia.

This clonotype has a count of ten or more. V and J are TRBV15 and TRBJ1-2; TRBD1 agrees at 7 bases. This CDR3 contains 14 residues. The germline CDR1 and CDR2 sequences are LNHNV and YYDKDF (reference sequence). Losses at the gene ends were 5 bases for V and 3 bases for J; bases not matched to a gene: 6. The DNA for the CDR3 is TGTGCCACCAGCCTCCCCGGGACAGACTATGGCTACACCTTC. It specifies CATSLPGTDYGYTF.

The chain couples TRBV7-3 to TRBJ1-2; TRBD1 matches 9 bases. The CDR3 runs to 15 residues. The germline V gene has CDR1 SGHTA and CDR2 FQGTGA. The trim removed 5 bases at V and 8 bases at J, leaving 12 bases unmatched. The CDR3 loop reads CASSPTGQGQGGYTF. The CDR3 bases are TGTGCCAGCAGCCCTACGGGACAGGGCCAGGGCGGCTACACCTTC.

Notes on this clonotype: This likely comes from a read error, as the CDR3 has no conserved phenylalanine or tryptophan at its end. The rearrangement joins TRBV20-1 to TRBJ2-7, with a weak D call TRBD1 (6 bases). This CDR3 region has 12 residues. The germline CDR1 and CDR2 sequences are DFQATT and SNEGSKA (reference sequence). CDR3 sequence reads: CSAGQLTYGQYL. The CDR3 region has the DNA TGCAGTGCTGGACAGTTGACCTACGGGCAGTACCTC.

In its sample, this clonotype was seen once. V and J are TRBV6-1 and TRBJ1-2, with D perhaps matching TRBD1 (5 bases). V lost 4 bases, J lost 1 base, and 7 bases lay in between. CDR1 and CDR2 from the germline V gene are MNHNS and SASEGT. This CDR3 is 13 amino acids long. CDR3: CASSATVNYGYTF. In DNA form, the CDR3 reads TGTGCCAGCAGTGCGACAGTTAACTATGGCTACACCTTC.

The gene calls are TRBV2 and TRBJ1-4, with a possible D match to TRBD1 (6 bases). Deletions cut 6 bases from V and 7 bases from J, with 12 bases between. The CDR3 is 13 residues long. Germline CDR1 and CDR2: SNHLY and FYNNEI. This chain's CDR3 is CASRGARGEKLFF. CDR3 nucleotides: TGTGCCAGCAGGGGGGCGCGCGGTGAAAAACTGTTTTTT.

On this clonotype: A much larger clone differs by one base, so this may be a read error. The chain is built from TRBV3-1 and TRBJ2-1; 7 bases are shared with TRBD2. Germline V gene sequence: CDR1 LGHDT, CDR2 YNNKEL (reference sequence). The junction had 10 bases not matched to a gene; V was cut back by 2 bases and J by 15 bases. This CDR3 has 13 residues. CDR3 coding DNA: TGTGCCAGCAGCCAAAGTCGCGGGGGAGGTGCGTTCTTC. Protein: CASSQSRGGGAFF.

The chain couples TRBV7-2 to TRBJ2-6; D gene unclear. Germline V gene lookup returns CDR1 SGHTA and CDR2 FQGNSA. The CDR3 extends over 14 amino acids. The V gene lost 3 bases and the J gene lost 4 bases, with 7 bases spanning the gap. CDR3 sequence (DNA): TGTGCCAGCAGCTTCGAGGCGGGGGCCAACGTCCTGACTTTC. It translates to CASSFEAGANVLTF.

Worth noting for this clonotype: The CDR3 carries no conserved terminal phenylalanine or tryptophan, so it likely arises from a read error. The CDR3 DNA reads as TGTGCCAGCAGCGCCGACAACTACGAGCAGTACATC. Translated, it gives CASSADNYEQYI. The rearrangement uses TRBV5-3 and TRBJ2-7; D call uncertain. TRBV5-3 is an open reading frame whose function is uncertain. The CDR3 spans 12 residues. V dropped 8 bases and J dropped 3 bases, with 12 bases sitting between them.

About this clonotype itself: It is likely a read error, because the conserved phenylalanine at the end of the CDR3 is missing. It is unclear where the CDR3 begins or ends on the DNA, so no DNA is shown, and the CDR3 is as TCRdb lists it. V and J are TRBV10-3 and TRBJ2-3; the table names TRBD1, a call not compared with the DNA. The CDR3 length equals 11 residues, ends included. Germline lookup yields CDR1 ENHRY and CDR2 SYGVKD. Here the CDR3 reads CASREGQGANY.

In this sample, this clonotype turned up many times. The V gene is TRBV19, the J gene TRBJ1-4; 8 bases are a match to TRBD1. The CDR3 covers 13 residues. V was pared by 3 bases and J by 7 bases, with 1 base of the junction left unmatched. Germline V CDR1 and CDR2: LNHDA, SQIVND (reference sequence). DNA for the CDR3: TGTGCCAGTAGTATCGGGACAGGTGAAAAACTGTTTTTT. It encodes CASSIGTGEKLFF.

CDR3 residues: CSANPGYGAFGQYF. In DNA form, the CDR3 reads TGCAGTGCTAACCCTGGGTATGGGGCCTTCGGGCAGTACTTC. This chain joins TRBV20-1 and TRBJ2-7; D possibly corresponds to TRBD1 (5 bases). CDR3 length: 14 amino acids. Per the germline V gene, CDR1 is DFQATT and CDR2 is SNEGSKA (reference sequence). Trimming left V 4 bases short and J 9 bases short, with 22 bases between.

This clonotype appeared a single time. DNA for the CDR3: TGTGCCAGTAGTATGGTGGGAAACATTCAGTACTTC. Its translation: CASSMVGNIQYF. The chain joins TRBV19 to TRBJ2-4, with D unclear. CDR1 is LNHDA and CDR2 is SQIVND in the germline V gene (reference sequence). The CDR3 is 12 residues long. The V gene lost 3 bases and the J gene lost 6 bases, with 6 bases spanning the gap.

This clonotype was counted a few times. A much bigger clone sits one base away, suggesting this may be a read error. J is TRBJ2-5 and V is TRBV12-3 or TRBV12-4, with D unresolved. The CDR3 is made up of 14 amino acids. Trimming left V 1 base short and J 0 bases short, with 6 bases between. As DNA, the CDR3 is TGTGCCAGCAGTTTAGGTGGATACCAAGAGACCCAGTACTTC. Translation: CASSLGGYQETQYF.

The J gene is TRBJ1-5, the V gene TRBV19; D is unresolved. Germline loops: CDR1 LNHDA, CDR2 SQIVND (reference sequence). The CDR3 is 14 residues long. Trimming pared 3 bases from V and 4 bases from J, leaving 10 bases between. The chain's CDR3 is CASSIGKVNQPQHF. For the CDR3, the DNA is TGTGCCAGTAGTATTGGAAAAGTTAATCAGCCCCAGCATTTT.

The chain combines TRBV5-1 with TRBJ2-1; 7 nucleotides line up with TRBD2. V shed 2 bases and J 5 bases; nucleotides not matched to a gene: 7. The CDR3 is 15 amino acids. Germline CDR1 SGHRS, CDR2 YFSETQ. CDR3 region: CASSFGGRGNNEQFF. CDR3 sequence (DNA): TGCGCCAGCAGCTTTGGCGGGAGAGGGAACAATGAGCAGTTCTTC.

Ten or more counts support this clonotype. CDR3 region: CASSLRHSYTGELFF. CDR3 DNA sequence: TGTGCCAGCAGCTTACGACACTCCTACACCGGGGAGCTGTTTTTT. The rearrangement joins TRBV7-2 to TRBJ2-2; D ambiguous. The V gene lost 2 bases and the J gene lost 3 bases, with 10 bases spanning the gap. Germline CDR1 SGHTA, CDR2 FQGNSA. The CDR3 covers 15 residues.

This sequence joins TRBV20-1 and TRBJ2-7; 9 bases map to TRBD1. The CDR3 runs to 13 residues. Germline trimming cut 4 bases from V and 3 bases from J; bases unmatched to any gene: 4. Germline loops: CDR1 DFQATT, CDR2 SNEGSKA (reference sequence). The CDR3 reads CSAKGQGHYEQYF. In DNA form, the CDR3 reads TGCAGTGCTAAGGGACAGGGACACTACGAGCAGTACTTC.

This clonotype was detected many times. CDR3 sequence reads: CASSGQGDGYGYTF. CDR3 sequence (DNA): TGCGCCAGCAGCGGACAGGGGGATGGCTATGGCTACACCTTC. The V and J genes are TRBV4-1 and TRBJ1-2; TRBD1 aligns across 10 bases. Germline V lookup: CDR1 MGHRA, CDR2 YSYEKL. This CDR3 is 14 amino acids long. The V and J ends lost 5 bases and 4 bases, in that order; junction bases with no gene match: 4.

This clonotype has a handful of counts. The rearrangement uses TRBV2 and TRBJ1-1; no reliable D call. The CDR3 covers 14 residues. V dropped 4 bases and J dropped 2 bases, with 11 bases sitting between them. Germline V lookup: CDR1 SNHLY, CDR2 FYNNEI. The CDR3 DNA reads TGTGCCAGCAGTGTAAATTCCCCAAACACTGAAGCTTTCTTT. Translating it yields CASSVNSPNTEAFF.

There are many counts of this clonotype. J is TRBJ1-2 and V is TRBV11-2; D is unresolved. The CDR3 length is 14 residues. Germline loops: CDR1 SGHAT, CDR2 FQNNGV. Trimming left V 3 bases short and J 0 bases short, with 8 bases between. The CDR3 is CASSFRRANYGYTF. CDR3 bases: TGTGCCAGCAGCTTTAGGAGGGCTAACTATGGCTACACCTTC. Using reference TRBV11-2 and TRBJ1-2 for the parts outside the CDR3, the full variable domain is EAGVAQSPRYKIIEKRQSVAFWCNPISGHATLYWYQQILGQGPKLLIQFQNNGVVDDSQLPKDRFSAERLKGVDSTLKIQPAKLEDSAVYLCASSFRRANYGYTFGSGTRLTVV.

As to this clonotype: Given a much more abundant clone one base away, this may be a read error. CDR3 protein: CASKPDRVQPQHF. The CDR3 DNA reads as TGTGCCAGCAAACCCGACAGGGTTCAGCCCCAGCATTTT. The chain is built from TRBV2 and TRBJ1-5; TRBD1 matches at 7 bases. The germline V gene has CDR1 SNHLY and CDR2 FYNNEI. CDR3 length: 13 amino acids. After removal of 7 bases from V and 6 bases from J, the junction contained 6 bases not matched to a gene.

The J gene is TRBJ2-6, the V gene TRBV6-4, with 7 bases aligning to TRBD1. CDR3 length equals 16 residues. The J segment lost 4 bases and the V segment lost 0 bases, leaving 3 bases of the junction unmatched. Germline V CDR1 and CDR2: MRHNA, SNTAGT. CDR3 nucleotide sequence: TGTGCCAGCAGTGACTCGACAGGGCACGGGGCCAACGTCCTGACTTTC. This codes for CASSDSTGHGANVLTF.

This clonotype has a count of ten or more. The CDR3, as DNA: TGTGCCAGTAGTGGCTCCAAGGGAGCCAAAAACATTCAGTACTTC. The encoded protein is CASSGSKGAKNIQYF. The chain is built from TRBV19 and TRBJ2-4; D is unresolved. Trimming pared 5 bases from V and 0 bases from J, leaving 11 bases between. CDR1 and CDR2 (germline): LNHDA, SQIVND (reference sequence). This CDR3 has 15 residues. The full variable domain, rest sourced from reference TRBV19 and TRBJ2-4, is DGGITQSPKYLFRKEGQNVTLSCEQNLNHDAMYWYRQDPGQGLRLIYYSQIVNDFQKGDIAEGYSVSREKKESFPLTVTSAQKNPTAFYLCASSGSKGAKNIQYFGAGTRLSVL.

This clonotype was counted a few times. The chain recombines TRBV27 with TRBJ1-1; 7 nucleotides match TRBD1. The CDR3 is 14 amino acids. Losses at the gene ends were 7 bases for V and 8 bases for J; bases not matched to a gene: 13. Germline lookup yields CDR1 MNHEY and CDR2 SMNVEV (reference sequence). CDR3 sequence (DNA): TGTGCCAGCACCACAACAGGGGTCCACAAAGAAGCTTTCTTT. It codes for CASTTTGVHKEAFF.

The rearrangement links TRBV24-1 to TRBJ2-7; TRBD1 matches 8 bases. The CDR3 runs to 13 residues. With V trimmed by 2 bases and J by 5 bases, 1 base remained unmatched. Germline lookup yields CDR1 KGHDR and CDR2 SFDVKD. CDR3 nucleotide sequence: TGTGCCACCAGTGATTCGGACAGGGACGAGCAGTACTTC. Protein sequence: CATSDSDRDEQYF.